The following is a T cell receptor beta chain sequence with its context. Its specificity is unknown. This PCR relied on a set of 60 Vbeta primers and 13 Jbeta primers. Original analysis: In a later analysis, around 87 million unique TCR beta chains included roughly 11 million shared by two or more donors. Sequenced by immunoSEQ multiplex PCR; TCRdb stores in-frame clones only, minus some. V, J and clone size are those of that table, while D and trimming were read from the DNA. The table shows 55,000 or so clones, with around 80% occurring only once. These data come from a study of cytomegalovirus exposure and HLA in healthy donors. V lost 2 bases to trimming and J lost 9 bases, with 16 bases between them. The CDR3 sequence is 14 residues long. The germline CDR1 and CDR2 sequences are SGHVS and FNYEAQ. General study points: HLA restriction was apparent for most CMV-associated TCR beta chains in a later analysis. About 87% or about 30% of the time was how often most TCR beta V segments were productive, according to an earlier analysis. Available immune exposure information covered CMV serostatus only.

The rearrangement links TRBV7-6 to TRBJ1-1; D gene unclear. This clonotype originated in a man aged 50 or older in good health and CMV-seronegative. Source material: PBMCs. CDR3 DNA: TGTGCCAGCAGCTTAAGTGGTTTCGGGGTCCAAGCTTTCTTT. It specifies CASSLSGFGVQAFF.